Shown below are 6 T cell receptor beta chains from a single sample sequenced in a study of OX40 agonist ivuxolimab in advanced cancers. The assay was immunoSEQ multiplex PCR, and TCRdb's table has in-frame clones only and misses some. The sample gives about 78,000 clones, almost 95% of which show up once; about 3% is in the top ten. Material: CD4+ or CD8+ T cells sorted from blood, obtained in a trial of the OX40 agonist ivuxolimab. The receptor set was obtained from an adult with an advanced solid tumor such as melanoma, head and neck, liver or kidney cancer.

The chain uses TRBV4-1 and TRBJ1-2; D gene ambiguous. From germline, CDR1 is MGHRA and CDR2 YSYEKL. Between the trimmed V and J ends, which lost 8 bases and 6 bases, there was a span of 19 bases. There are 14 residues in the CDR3. Written as DNA, the CDR3 is TGCGCCAGCCGATCGATGGTCGGGGTCCATGGCTACACCTTC. It is translated as CASRSMVGVHGYTF.

The chain has TRBV27 and TRBJ1-5; TRBD1 is a possible D gene (5 bases). CDR3 length: 14 amino acids. Germline CDR1 reads MNHEY; CDR2 reads SMNVEV (reference sequence). CDR3 residues: CATKSRGGRQPQHF. As DNA, the CDR3 is TGTGCTACTAAATCCCGGGGGGGGAGACAGCCCCAGCATTTT.

This clone has only a few counts. The rearrangement joins TRBV4-2 to TRBJ2-7, with D perhaps matching TRBD1 or TRBD2 (5 bases each). Germline CDR1 is LGHNA and CDR2 is YNFKEQ. Trimming removed 4 bases at V and 0 bases at J, with 16 bases between. This CDR3 is built from 16 residues. The CDR3 spells CASSPRDRSGSYEQYF. The CDR3 bases are TGTGCCAGCAGCCCTCGGGACCGCAGCGGCTCCTACGAGCAGTACTTC.

The chain carries TRBV10-1 and TRBJ2-5; perhaps TRBD1 as D (6 bases). The V and J ends lost 8 bases and 2 bases respectively, with 12 bases between them. Germline V gene lookup returns CDR1 WNHNN and CDR2 SYGVQD (reference sequence). The CDR3 has 13 amino acids. The CDR3 DNA follows: TGCGCCAGCGCCGGGACATCACAAGAGACCCAGTACTTC. Amino acids: CASAGTSQETQYF.

The chain carries TRBV7-2 and TRBJ1-6, with D perhaps matching TRBD1 (5 bases). The CDR3 contains 14 residues. V shed 6 bases and J shed 9 bases, with 15 bases lying between them. Per germline, CDR1 SGHTA and CDR2 FQGNSA. The CDR3 sequence is CASRQGTWISPLHF. The CDR3 nucleotides read TGTGCCAGCAGACAAGGGACTTGGATTTCACCCCTCCACTTT.

CDR3 nucleotides: TGCGCCAGCAGCTTGGGAGGGACTAGCGGCACAGATACGCAGTATTTT. Translation: CASSLGGTSGTDTQYF. This sequence joins TRBV5-1 and TRBJ2-3, with TRBD2 matching over 10 bases. The V gene's germline CDR1 is SGHRS and CDR2 YFSETQ. Trimming cost V 0 bases and J 1 base; bases outside gene matches: 2. The CDR3 contains 16 residues. Filled out from reference TRBV5-1 and TRBJ2-3, the complete variable domain reads KAGVTQTPRYLIKTRGQQVTLSCSPISGHRSVSWYQQTPGQGLQFLFEYFSETQRNKGNFPGRFSGRQFSNSRSEMNVSTLELGDSALYLCASSLGGTSGTDTQYFGPGTRLTVL.